Presented here are 15 T cell receptor beta chains from one specimen sequenced in a study of blood T cell repertoires in COVID-19. Sequenced by immunoSEQ multiplex PCR; TCRdb stores in-frame clones only, minus some. This table holds around 80,000 clones, about nine tenths found once. Sequencing was performed on peripheral blood. The receptors stem from a woman of 80 years or more with acute or convalescent COVID-19.

This chain connects TRBV7-2 to TRBJ2-3; D remains ambiguous. V was shortened by 1 base and J by 2 bases, with 7 bases between the two germline ends. The CDR3 is 14 amino acids. Germline V gives CDR1 SGHTA, CDR2 FQGNSA. In nucleotides, the CDR3 is TGTGCCAGCAGCTTAGGGCACTACACAGATACGCAGTATTTT. Protein sequence: CASSLGHYTDTQYF.

J is TRBJ1-5 and V is TRBV5-1; D is possibly TRBD1 (5 bases). The length of the CDR3 is 15 residues. The germline CDR1 and CDR2 sequences are SGHRS and YFSETQ. The ends were cut back, 10 bases at V and 0 bases at J, with 17 bases in the middle. The DNA for the CDR3 is TGCGCCGGTCACCTACAGGCATATAGCAATCAGCCCCAGCATTTT. Its protein is CAGHLQAYSNQPQHF.

This chain joins TRBV13 and TRBJ1-3, with a tentative D call TRBD1 (6 bases). The V end lost 2 bases, the J end lost 1 base, and 12 bases lay between the germline ends. Germline V gene lookup returns CDR1 PRHDT and CDR2 FYEKMQ (reference sequence). The CDR3 consists of 16 residues. The CDR3 bases are TGTGCCAGCAGCTTACTTGCAGGGACATCTGGAAACACCATATATTTT. It translates to CASSLLAGTSGNTIYF.

J is TRBJ1-2 and V is TRBV2; D not certain. Germline CDR1 SNHLY, CDR2 FYNNEI. V shed 5 bases and J shed 6 bases, with 10 bases lying between them. The length of the CDR3 is 12 residues. As DNA, the CDR3 is TGTGCCAGCAGTCGCGACTCGGATGGCTACACCTTC. The encoded protein is CASSRDSDGYTF.

The V and J genes are TRBV10-3 and TRBJ2-3; TRBD2 matches 7 bases. The V gene's germline CDR1 is ENHRY and CDR2 SYGVKD. This CDR3 is 16 amino acids long. V was clipped by 6 bases and J by 6 bases; unmatched bases: 15. CDR3 residues: CAISPLMGGSSDTQYF. The CDR3 nucleotides are TGTGCCATCAGCCCCCTGATGGGCGGGAGTTCCGATACGCAGTATTTT.

The V call is TRBV5-8, the J call TRBJ1-4; D remains ambiguous. This CDR3 has 15 amino acids. Germline V gene data show CDR1 as SGHTS and CDR2 as YDEGEE. Trimming removed 2 bases at V and 10 bases at J, with 18 bases between. CDR3 region: CASSLDLEDGRKLFF. The CDR3 DNA follows: TGTGCCAGCAGCTTAGACTTGGAAGATGGCCGAAAACTGTTTTTT.

The rearrangement joins TRBV4-2 to TRBJ1-5; 9 bases fit TRBD1. The CDR3 loop spans 14 amino acids. The V and J ends lost 5 bases and 4 bases, in that order; junction bases with no gene match: 3. Germline V CDR1 and CDR2: LGHNA, YNFKEQ. The CDR3 DNA follows: TGTGCCAGCAGCATGACAGGGGGTAATCAGCCCCAGCATTTT. This sequence encodes CASSMTGGNQPQHF.

The chain combines TRBV7-2 with TRBJ1-6; D might be TRBD1 (5 bases). V shed 2 bases and J shed 9 bases, with 20 bases lying between them. The CDR3 runs to 17 residues. Per the germline V gene, CDR1 is SGHTA and CDR2 is FQGNSA. The CDR3 region is CASSLRSLSGRTSPLHF. The DNA of the CDR3 is TGTGCCAGCAGCTTACGTTCCTTGTCAGGGAGGACTTCACCCCTCCACTTT.

CDR3 loop: CSVGLGANSPLHF. CDR3 coding DNA: TGCAGCGTTGGGCTGGGGGCTAATTCACCCCTCCACTTT. The chain joins TRBV29-1 to TRBJ1-6; the D gene is possibly TRBD1 (6 bases). Germline loops: CDR1 SQVTM, CDR2 ANQGSEA. Trimming took 4 bases from V and 6 from J, leaving 10 bases between them. CDR3 length: 13 amino acids.

The table lists this clone with a count of one. The chain employs TRBV5-1 and TRBJ2-1; a possible D gene is TRBD1 (6 bases). Germline CDR1 is SGHRS and CDR2 is YFSETQ. The CDR3 covers 11 residues. Between the trimmed V and J ends, which lost 4 bases and 10 bases, there was a span of 9 bases. CDR3 protein: CASSAGTEQFF. The CDR3 DNA sequence: TGCGCCAGCAGCGCCGGGACAGAGCAGTTCTTC.

The J gene is TRBJ2-5, the V gene TRBV5-1; a possible D gene is TRBD1 (6 bases). V was pared by 0 bases and J by 5 bases, with 11 bases between. This CDR3 has 14 amino acids. From germline, CDR1 is SGHRS and CDR2 YFSETQ. The CDR3 protein is CASSLGQGLETQYF. As DNA, the CDR3 is TGCGCCAGCAGCTTGGGCCAGGGGCTGGAGACCCAGTACTTC. Based on the CDR3 plus reference TRBV5-1 and TRBJ2-5, the full variable domain is KAGVTQTPRYLIKTRGQQVTLSCSPISGHRSVSWYQQTPGQGLQFLFEYFSETQRNKGNFPGRFSGRQFSNSRSEMNVSTLELGDSALYLCASSLGQGLETQYFGPGTRLLVL.

The chain is built from TRBV5-1 and TRBJ2-1; 9 positions agree with TRBD2. The CDR3 loop spans 15 amino acids. Germline CDR1 is SGHRS and CDR2 is YFSETQ. Losses at the gene ends were 0 bases for V and 4 bases for J; bases not matched to a gene: 2. CDR3 sequence: CASSLGTSAYNEQFF. In nucleotides, the CDR3 is TGCGCCAGCAGCTTGGGGACTAGCGCGTACAATGAGCAGTTCTTC.

The chain joins TRBV7-8 to TRBJ1-6; unclear D gene. Germline CDR1 reads SGHVS; CDR2 reads FQNEAQ. This CDR3 region has 17 residues. V was trimmed by 1 base and J by 0 bases, leaving 10 bases between them. For the CDR3, the DNA is TGTGCCAGCAGCTTAGGGCAGACAAGCTCCTATAATTCACCCCTCCACTTT. It translates to CASSLGQTSSYNSPLHF.

The genes are TRBV4-3 and TRBJ2-5, with TRBD2 as a possible D gene (7 bases). This CDR3 has 14 residues. Deletions cut 6 bases from V and 5 bases from J, with 16 bases between. The V gene's germline CDR1 is LGHNA and CDR2 YSLEER. CDR3 in amino acids: CASSPGGRGETQYF. CDR3 bases: TGCGCCAGCAGTCCGGGGGGCCGGGGGGAGACCCAGTACTTC.

This sequence joins TRBV5-6 and TRBJ2-1, with D possibly being TRBD1 (6 bases). This CDR3 contains 14 residues. Trimming pared 0 bases from V and 4 bases from J, leaving 8 bases between. The germline V gene has CDR1 SGHDT and CDR2 YYEEEE. The DNA for the CDR3 is TGTGCCAGCAGCTTGGACAGGGATTACAATGAGCAGTTCTTC. It specifies CASSLDRDYNEQFF. The entire variable domain, with the rest obtained from reference TRBV5-6 and TRBJ2-1, is as follows: DAGVTQSPTHLIKTRGQQVTLRCSPKSGHDTVSWYQQALGQGPQFIFQYYEEEERQRGNFPDRFSGHQFPNYSSELNVNALLLGDSALYLCASSLDRDYNEQFFGPGTRLTVL.